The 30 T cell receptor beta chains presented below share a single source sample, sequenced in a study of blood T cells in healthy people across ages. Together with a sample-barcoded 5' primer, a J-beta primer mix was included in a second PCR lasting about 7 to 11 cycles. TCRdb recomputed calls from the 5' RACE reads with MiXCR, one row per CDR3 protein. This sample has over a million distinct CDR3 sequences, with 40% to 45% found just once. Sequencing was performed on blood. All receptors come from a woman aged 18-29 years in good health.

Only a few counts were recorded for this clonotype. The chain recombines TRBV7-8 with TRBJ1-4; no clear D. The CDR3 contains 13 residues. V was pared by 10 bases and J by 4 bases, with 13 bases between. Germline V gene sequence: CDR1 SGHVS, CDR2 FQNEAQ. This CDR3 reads CATRRQVNEKLFF. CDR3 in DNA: TGTGCCACCCGCCGACAAGTTAATGAAAAACTGTTTTTT.

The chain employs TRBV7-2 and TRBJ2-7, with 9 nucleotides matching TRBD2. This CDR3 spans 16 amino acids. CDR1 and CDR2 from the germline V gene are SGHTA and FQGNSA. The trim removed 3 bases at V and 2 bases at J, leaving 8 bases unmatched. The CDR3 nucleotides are TGTGCCAGCAGCTTGCGGGGAGCGGGAGGCGCCTACGAGCAGTACTTC. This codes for CASSLRGAGGAYEQYF.

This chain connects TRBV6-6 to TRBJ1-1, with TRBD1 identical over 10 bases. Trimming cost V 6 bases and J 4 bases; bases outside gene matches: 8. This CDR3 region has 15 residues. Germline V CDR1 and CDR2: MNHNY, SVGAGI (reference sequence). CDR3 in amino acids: CASRGGQGLSTEAFF. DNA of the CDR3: TGTGCCAGCAGGGGGGGACAGGGGCTGTCCACTGAAGCTTTCTTT.

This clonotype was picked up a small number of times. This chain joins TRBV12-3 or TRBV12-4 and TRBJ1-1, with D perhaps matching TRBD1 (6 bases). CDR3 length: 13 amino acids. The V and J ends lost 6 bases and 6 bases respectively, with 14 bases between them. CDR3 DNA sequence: TGTGCCAGCAGATCACAGGGAAGGTCTGAAGCTTTCTTT. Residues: CASRSQGRSEAFF.

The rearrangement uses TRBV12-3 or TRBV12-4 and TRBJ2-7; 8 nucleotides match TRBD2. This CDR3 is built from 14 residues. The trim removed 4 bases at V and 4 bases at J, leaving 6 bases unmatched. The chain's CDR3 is CASSSGGVLYEQYF. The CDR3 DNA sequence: TGTGCCAGCAGTTCCGGGGGGGTCCTATACGAGCAGTACTTC.

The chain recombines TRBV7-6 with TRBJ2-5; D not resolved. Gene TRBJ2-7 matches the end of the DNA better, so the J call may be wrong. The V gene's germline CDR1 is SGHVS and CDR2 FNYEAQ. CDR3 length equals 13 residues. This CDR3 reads CASSLGNTDEQYF. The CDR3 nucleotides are TGTGCCAGCAGCTTAGGGAATACGGACGAGCAGTACTTC.

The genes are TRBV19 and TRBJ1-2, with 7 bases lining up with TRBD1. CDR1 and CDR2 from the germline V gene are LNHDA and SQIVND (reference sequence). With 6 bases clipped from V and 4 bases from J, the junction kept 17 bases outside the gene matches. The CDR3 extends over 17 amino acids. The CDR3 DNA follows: TGTGCCAGTAGGGAATGGACAGGACGAAACACCCCCTATGGCTACACCTTC. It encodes CASREWTGRNTPYGYTF.

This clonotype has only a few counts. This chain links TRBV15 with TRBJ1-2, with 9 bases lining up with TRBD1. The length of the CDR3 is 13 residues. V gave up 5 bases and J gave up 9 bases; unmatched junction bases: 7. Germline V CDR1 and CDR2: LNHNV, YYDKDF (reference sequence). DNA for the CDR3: TGTGCCACCAGCGACGGGACAGGGTCTAGCTACACCTTC. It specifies CATSDGTGSSYTF.

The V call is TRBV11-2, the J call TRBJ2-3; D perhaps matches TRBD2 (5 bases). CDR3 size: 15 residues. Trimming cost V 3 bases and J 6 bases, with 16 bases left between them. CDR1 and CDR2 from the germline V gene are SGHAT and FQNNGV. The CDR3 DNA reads TGTGCCAGCAGCTTCTCCAAAGGGCGGAGGGATACGCAGTATTTT. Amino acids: CASSFSKGRRDTQYF.

This chain's CDR3 is CASSQDGDSTTYEQYF. In DNA form, the CDR3 reads TGTGCCAGCAGCCAAGATGGGGACAGCACCACCTACGAGCAGTACTTC. V gene TRBV4-2 combines with J gene TRBJ2-7; 7 nucleotides line up with TRBD1. From germline, CDR1 is LGHNA and CDR2 YNFKEQ. V lost 0 bases to trimming and J lost 2 bases; unmatched junction nucleotides: 7. The CDR3 runs 16 residues.

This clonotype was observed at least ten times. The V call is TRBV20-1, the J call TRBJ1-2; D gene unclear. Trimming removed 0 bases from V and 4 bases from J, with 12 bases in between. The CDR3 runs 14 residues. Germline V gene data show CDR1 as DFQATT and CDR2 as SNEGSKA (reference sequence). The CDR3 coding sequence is TGCAGTGCTAGAGATCTATGGAGCAGCTATGGCTACACCTTC. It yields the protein CSARDLWSSYGYTF.

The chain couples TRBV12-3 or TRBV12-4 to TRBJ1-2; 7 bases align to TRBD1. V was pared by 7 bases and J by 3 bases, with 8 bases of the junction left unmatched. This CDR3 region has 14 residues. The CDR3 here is CASTATGWDYGYTF. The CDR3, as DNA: TGTGCCAGCACCGCGACAGGGTGGGACTATGGCTACACCTTC.

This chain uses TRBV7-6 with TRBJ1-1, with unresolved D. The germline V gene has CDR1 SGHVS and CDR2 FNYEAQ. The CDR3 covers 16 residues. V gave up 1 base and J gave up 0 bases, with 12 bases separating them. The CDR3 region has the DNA TGTGCCAGCAGCTTAGGAGGAGCCCCGATGAACACTGAAGCTTTCTTT. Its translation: CASSLGGAPMNTEAFF.

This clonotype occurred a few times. The CDR3 sequence: CASSSPLLEGYTF. The CDR3 DNA reads TGTGCCAGCAGTTCCCCATTATTGGAGGGCTACACCTTC. The chain links TRBV6-5 to TRBJ1-2; no clear D gene. Per germline, CDR1 MNHEY and CDR2 SVGAGI. The CDR3 extends over 13 amino acids. Trimming shortened V by 4 bases and J by 8 bases, and 14 bases separated the two germline ends.

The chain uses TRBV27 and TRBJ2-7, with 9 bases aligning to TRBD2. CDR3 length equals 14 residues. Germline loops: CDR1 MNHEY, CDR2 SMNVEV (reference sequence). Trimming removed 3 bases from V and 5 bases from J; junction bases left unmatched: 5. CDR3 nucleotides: TGTGCCAGCAGTTTCGGTAGCGGGAGCCACGAGCAGTACTTC. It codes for CASSFGSGSHEQYF.

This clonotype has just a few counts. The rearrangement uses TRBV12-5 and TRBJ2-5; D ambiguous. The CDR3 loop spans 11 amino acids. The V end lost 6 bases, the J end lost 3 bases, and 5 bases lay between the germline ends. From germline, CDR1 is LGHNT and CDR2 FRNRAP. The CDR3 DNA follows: TGTGCTAGTGGACCAAAAGAGACCCAGTACTTC. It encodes CASGPKETQYF.

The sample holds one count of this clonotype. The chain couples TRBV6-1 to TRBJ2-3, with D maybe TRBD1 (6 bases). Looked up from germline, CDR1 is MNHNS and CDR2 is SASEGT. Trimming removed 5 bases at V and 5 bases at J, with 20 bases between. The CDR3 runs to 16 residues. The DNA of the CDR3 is TGTGCCAGCAGTCAACTTGGGACATCGGTGGAAGATACGCAGTATTTT. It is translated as CASSQLGTSVEDTQYF.

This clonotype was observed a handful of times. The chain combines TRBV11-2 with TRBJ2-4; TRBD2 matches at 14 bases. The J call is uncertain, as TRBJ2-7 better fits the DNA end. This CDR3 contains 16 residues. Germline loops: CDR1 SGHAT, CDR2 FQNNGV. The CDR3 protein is CASSLEGLAGVSEQYF. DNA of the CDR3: TGTGCCAGCAGCTTAGAGGGACTAGCGGGAGTAAGCGAGCAGTACTTC.

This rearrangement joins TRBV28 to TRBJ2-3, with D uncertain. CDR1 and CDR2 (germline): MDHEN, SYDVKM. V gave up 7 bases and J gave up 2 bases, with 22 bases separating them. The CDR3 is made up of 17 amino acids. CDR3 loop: CASTGPEPPLNTDTQYF. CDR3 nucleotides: TGTGCCAGCACGGGCCCAGAGCCCCCCTTGAACACAGATACGCAGTATTTT.

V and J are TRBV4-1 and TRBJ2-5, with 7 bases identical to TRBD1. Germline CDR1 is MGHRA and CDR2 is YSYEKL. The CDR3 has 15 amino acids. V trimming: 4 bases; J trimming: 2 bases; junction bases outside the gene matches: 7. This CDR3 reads CASSRPGQTQETQYF. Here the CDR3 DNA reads TGCGCCAGCAGCCGACCGGGACAGACACAAGAGACCCAGTACTTC.

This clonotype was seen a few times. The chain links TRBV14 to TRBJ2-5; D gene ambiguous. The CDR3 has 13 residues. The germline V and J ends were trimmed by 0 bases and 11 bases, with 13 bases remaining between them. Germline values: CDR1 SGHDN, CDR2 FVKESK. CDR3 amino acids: CASSQDNGNEQYF. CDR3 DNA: TGTGCCAGCAGCCAAGATAACGGCAATGAGCAGTACTTC.

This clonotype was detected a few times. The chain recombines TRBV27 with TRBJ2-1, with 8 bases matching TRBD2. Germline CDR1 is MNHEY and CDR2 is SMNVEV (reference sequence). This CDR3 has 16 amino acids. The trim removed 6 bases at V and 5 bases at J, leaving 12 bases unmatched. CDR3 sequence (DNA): TGTGCCAGCAGGTCCTATGTCGGGAGGGCCGACAATGAGCAGTTCTTC. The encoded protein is CASRSYVGRADNEQFF.

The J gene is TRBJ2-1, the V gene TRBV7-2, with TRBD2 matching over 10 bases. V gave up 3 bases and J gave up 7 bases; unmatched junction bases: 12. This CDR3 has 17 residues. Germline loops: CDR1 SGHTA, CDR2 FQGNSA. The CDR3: CASSFRGSSGSLNEQFF. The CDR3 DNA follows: TGTGCCAGCAGCTTCCGTGGCTCTAGCGGGAGTCTGAATGAGCAGTTCTTC. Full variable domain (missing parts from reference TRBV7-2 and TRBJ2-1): GAGVSQSPSNKVTEKGKDVELRCDPISGHTALYWYRQSLGQGLEFLIYFQGNSAPDKSGLPSDRFSAERTGGSVSTLTIQRTQQEDSAVYLCASSFRGSSGSLNEQFFGPGTRLTVL.

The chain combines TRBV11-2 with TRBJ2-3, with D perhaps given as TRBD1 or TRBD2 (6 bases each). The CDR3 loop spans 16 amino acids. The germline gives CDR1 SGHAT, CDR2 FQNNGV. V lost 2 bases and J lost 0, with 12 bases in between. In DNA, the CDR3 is TGTGCCAGCAGCTTACACACAGGGAGGAGCACAGATACGCAGTATTTT. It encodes CASSLHTGRSTDTQYF. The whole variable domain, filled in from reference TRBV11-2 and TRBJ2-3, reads EAGVAQSPRYKIIEKRQSVAFWCNPISGHATLYWYQQILGQGPKLLIQFQNNGVVDDSQLPKDRFSAERLKGVDSTLKIQPAKLEDSAVYLCASSLHTGRSTDTQYFGPGTRLTVL.

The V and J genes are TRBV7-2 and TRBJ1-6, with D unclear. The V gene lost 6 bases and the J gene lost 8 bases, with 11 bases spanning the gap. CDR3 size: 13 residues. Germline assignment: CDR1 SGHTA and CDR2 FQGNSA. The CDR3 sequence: CASSRIGDSPLHF. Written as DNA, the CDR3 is TGTGCCAGCAGTCGGATTGGGGATTCACCCCTCCACTTT.

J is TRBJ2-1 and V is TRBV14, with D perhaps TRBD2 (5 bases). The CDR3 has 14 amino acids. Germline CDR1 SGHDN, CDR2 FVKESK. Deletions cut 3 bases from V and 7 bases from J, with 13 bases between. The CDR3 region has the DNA TGTGCCAGCAGCCATAGAGGGTCCGGGAATGAGCAGTTCTTC. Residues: CASSHRGSGNEQFF.

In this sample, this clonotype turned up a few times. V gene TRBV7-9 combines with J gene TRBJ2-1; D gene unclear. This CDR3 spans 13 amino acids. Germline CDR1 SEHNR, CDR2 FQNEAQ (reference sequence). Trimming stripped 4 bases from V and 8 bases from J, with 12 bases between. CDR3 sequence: CASSSRPGYEQFF. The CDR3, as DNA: TGTGCCAGCAGCTCCCGCCCCGGCTATGAGCAGTTCTTC.

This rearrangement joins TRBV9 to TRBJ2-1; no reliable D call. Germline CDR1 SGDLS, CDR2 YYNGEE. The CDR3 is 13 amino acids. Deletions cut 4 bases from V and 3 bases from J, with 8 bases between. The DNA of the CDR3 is TGTGCCAGCAGCCCCAAGGGCTACAATGAGCAGTTCTTC. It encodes CASSPKGYNEQFF.

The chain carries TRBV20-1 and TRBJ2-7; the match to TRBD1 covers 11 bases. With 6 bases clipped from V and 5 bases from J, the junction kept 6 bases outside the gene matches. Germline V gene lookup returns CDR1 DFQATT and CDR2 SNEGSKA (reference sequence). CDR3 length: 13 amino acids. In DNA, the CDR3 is TGCAGTGCCTGGACAGGGGGCTACAACGAGCAGTACTTC. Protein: CSAWTGGYNEQYF.

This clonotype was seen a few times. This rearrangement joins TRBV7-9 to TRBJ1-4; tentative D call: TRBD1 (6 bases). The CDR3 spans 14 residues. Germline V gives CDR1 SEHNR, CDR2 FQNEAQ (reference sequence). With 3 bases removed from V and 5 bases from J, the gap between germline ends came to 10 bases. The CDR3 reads CASSFNGGNEKLFF. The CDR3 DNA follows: TGTGCCAGCAGCTTTAACGGGGGCAATGAAAAACTGTTTTTT.